These 6 T cell receptor beta chains share one sample of origin, sequenced in a study of blood T cell repertoires in COVID-19. The protocol was immunoSEQ multiplex PCR, while the TCRdb copy is restricted to in-frame clones and leaves out a portion. The sample lists about 170,000 clones; 85% to 90% were seen once. Sequences were obtained from peripheral blood. These receptors were taken from an older woman with COVID-19, enrolled during active disease.

The chain couples TRBV11-2 to TRBJ2-1, with a possible D match to TRBD2 (6 bases). Trimming shortened V by 3 bases and J by 4 bases, and 13 bases separated the two germline ends. The germline V gene has CDR1 SGHAT and CDR2 FQNNGV. The CDR3 contains 15 residues. The CDR3 loop reads CASSLEAGGYNEQFF. The CDR3 region has the DNA TGTGCCAGCAGCTTGGAAGCGGGTGGATACAATGAGCAGTTCTTC.

The genes are TRBV15 and TRBJ2-1, with 7 bases lining up with TRBD2. J was trimmed by 3 bases and V by 8 bases; bases with no gene match: 7. Germline CDR1 is LNHNV and CDR2 is YYDKDF (reference sequence). The CDR3 spans 14 residues. Here the CDR3 DNA reads TGTGCCACCCAGCGGGACTATCGCTACAATGAGCAGTTCTTC. It is translated as CATQRDYRYNEQFF.

The genes are TRBV27 and TRBJ2-5; TRBD1 agrees at 11 bases. The CDR3 length is 14 residues. From germline, CDR1 is MNHEY and CDR2 SMNVEV (reference sequence). The V segment lost 6 bases and the J segment 5 bases; nucleotides outside the gene matches: 5. The CDR3 protein is CASSPWTGGETQYF. As DNA, the CDR3 is TGTGCCAGCAGCCCCTGGACAGGGGGCGAGACCCAGTACTTC.

The V and J genes are TRBV28 and TRBJ2-2, with D unresolved. The CDR3 runs 14 residues. Germline V gives CDR1 MDHEN, CDR2 SYDVKM. Between the trimmed V and J ends, which lost 3 bases and 1 base, there was a span of 6 bases. The CDR3 spells CASSLVENTGELFF. CDR3 bases: TGTGCCAGCAGTTTGGTAGAGAACACCGGGGAGCTGTTTTTT.

The gene calls are TRBV30 and TRBJ1-1; 9 positions match TRBD1. Germline V gives CDR1 GTSNPN, CDR2 SVGIG (reference sequence). CDR3 length equals 15 residues. Losses at the gene ends were 1 base for V and 5 bases for J; bases not matched to a gene: 8. CDR3 sequence (DNA): TGTGCCTGGAGTGCCCACAGGGGGCTGAGGACTGAAGCTTTCTTT. As protein: CAWSAHRGLRTEAFF.

This rearrangement joins TRBV7-2 to TRBJ1-1; D perhaps matches TRBD1 (6 bases). The CDR3 extends over 14 amino acids. Trimming stripped 5 bases from V and 5 bases from J, with 15 bases between. The germline gives CDR1 SGHTA, CDR2 FQGNSA. CDR3 amino acids: CASSPGVLGTEAFF. CDR3 DNA: TGTGCCAGCAGCCCAGGGGTCTTGGGGACTGAAGCTTTCTTT.